The clone carrying this TCR beta chain was seen many times. What it recognizes is unknown. This CDR3 has 14 residues. Between the trimmed V and J ends, which lost 2 bases and 2 bases, there was a span of 12 bases. Looked up from germline, CDR1 is DFQATT and CDR2 is SNEGSKA (reference sequence). This specimen belongs to a study of T cells in Graves' hyperthyroidism and ophthalmopathy. Study conclusions and caveats: Blood shared most expanded thyroid clonotypes above 0.001. Ophthalmopathy, which appeared later, was predicted by the model a median roughly 6.5 months before onset.

Diagnoses rested on clinical symptoms, serum thyroxine and TRAb, thyroid ultrasound and orbital computed tomography. The PBMCs were taken from about 9.7 ml of fresh peripheral blood. The source material, RNA transcripts, was used to amplify TCR beta CDR3 regions. The TCR CDR3 first-round RT-PCR relied on the HTBI primer set. TCRdb called the multiplex PCR reads again in MiXCR, with one record for every CDR3 protein. This sample has about 640,000 distinct CDR3 sequences, with more than 12% found just once. This chain connects TRBV20-1 to TRBJ1-1; no reliable D call. Sequencing was carried out using blood. The TCR comes from a woman aged 50 to 60 with Graves' ophthalmopathy. The CDR3 DNA reads as TGCAGTGCTAGAATGCCCCAAGTCAACACTGAAGCTTTCTTT. This sequence encodes CSARMPQVNTEAFF.